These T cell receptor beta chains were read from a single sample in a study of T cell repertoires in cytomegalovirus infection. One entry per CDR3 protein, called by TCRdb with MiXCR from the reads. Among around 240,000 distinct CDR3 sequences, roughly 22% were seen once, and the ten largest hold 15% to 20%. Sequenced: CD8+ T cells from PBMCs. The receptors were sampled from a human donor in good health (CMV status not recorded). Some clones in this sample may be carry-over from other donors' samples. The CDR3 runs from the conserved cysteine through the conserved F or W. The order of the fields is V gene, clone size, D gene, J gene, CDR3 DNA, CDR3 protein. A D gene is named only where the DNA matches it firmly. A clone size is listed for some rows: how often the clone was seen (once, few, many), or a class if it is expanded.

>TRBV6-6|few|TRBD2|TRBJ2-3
TGTGCCAGCAGCCTCCCTAGCGGAACTAGCACAGATACGCAGTATTTT
CASSLPSGTSTDTQYF
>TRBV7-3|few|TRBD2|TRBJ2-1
TGTGCCAGCTCAACTGCGGGGGGGCCGGAGCAGTTCTTC
CASSTAGGPEQFF
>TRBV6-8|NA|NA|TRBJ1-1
TGTGCCAGCAGTTACTCGGGGGCCTGGGGCCATGAAGCTTTCTTT
CASSYSGAWGHEAFF
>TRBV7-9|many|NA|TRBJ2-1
TGTGCCAGCAGCGAACCGGGACTGCACCGAAACGGGCAGTTCTTC
CASSEPGLHRNGQFF
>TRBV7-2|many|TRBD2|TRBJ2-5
TGTGCCAGCAGCTTAGAGATAGCGGGGGGGCAAGAGACCCAGTACTTC
CASSLEIAGGQETQYF
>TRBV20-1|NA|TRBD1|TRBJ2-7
TGCAGTGCTAGATATTCAGCAGGGGGCGCCGGGTACGAGCAGTACTTC
CSARYSAGGAGYEQYF
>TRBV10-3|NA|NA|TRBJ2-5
TGTGCCATCAGTGAGGGAGGACCTCAAGAGACCCAGTACTTC
CAISEGGPQETQYF
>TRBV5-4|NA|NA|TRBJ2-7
TGTGCCAGCAGCATGGACATGGGGGTGTACGAGCAGTACTTC
CASSMDMGVYEQYF
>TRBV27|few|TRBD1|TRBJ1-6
TGTGCCAGCAGTTCTACCGGGACAGGGGGATCACCCCTCCACTTT
CASSSTGTGGSPLHF
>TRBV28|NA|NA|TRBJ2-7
TGTGCCAGCAGACCGGACAGTGTGCAACCCTACGAGCAGTACTTC
CASRPDSVQPYEQYF
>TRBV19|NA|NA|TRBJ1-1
TGTGCCAGTAGTATCGCTTGGGCGAACACTGAAGCTTTCTTT
CASSIAWANTEAFF
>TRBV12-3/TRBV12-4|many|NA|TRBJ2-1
TGTGCCAGCAGCCCCCAGAGTCTGGAGCAGTTCTTC
CASSPQSLEQFF
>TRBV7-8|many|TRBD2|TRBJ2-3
TGTGCCAGCAGCTTAGTTCGGACTAGTAGCACAGATACGCAGTATTTT
CASSLVRTSSTDTQYF
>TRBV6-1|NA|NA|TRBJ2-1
TGTGCCAGCAGTTATCTGGCGGGGTCCTACAATGAGCAGTTCTTC
CASSYLAGSYNEQFF
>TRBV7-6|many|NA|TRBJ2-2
TGTGCCAGCAGCTTAGGGGGAGAGGGGGAGCTGTTTTTT
CASSLGGEGELFF
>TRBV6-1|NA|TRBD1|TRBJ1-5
TGTGCCAGCAGAACTACAGGGGGCTTAAATCAGCCCCAGCATTTT
CASRTTGGLNQPQHF
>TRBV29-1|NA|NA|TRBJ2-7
TGCAGCGTTGCGGCCAGTACCTACGAGCAGTACTTC
CSVAASTYEQYF
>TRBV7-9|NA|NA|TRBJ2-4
TGTGCCAGCAGCTGGGATCCCGAAAACATTCAGTACTTC
CASSWDPENIQYF
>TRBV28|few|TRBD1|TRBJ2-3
TGTGCCAGCAGTTTCGTGACAGGGTTGTCCACAGATACGCAGTATTTT
CASSFVTGLSTDTQYF
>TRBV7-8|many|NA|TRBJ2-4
TGTGCCAGCAGCTTAGCGGGGGGGCGGGACATTCAGTACTTC
CASSLAGGRDIQYF
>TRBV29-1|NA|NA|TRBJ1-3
TGCAGCGTTGAAACCGAAAACTCTGGAAACACCATATATTTT
CSVETENSGNTIYF
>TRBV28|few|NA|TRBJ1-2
TGTGCCAGCAGCCTCCTCGCAGAGGGCTACACCTTC
CASSLLAEGYTF
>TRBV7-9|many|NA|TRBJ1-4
TGTGCCAGCAGCTTAGTGGGTGAAAAACTGTTTTTT
CASSLVGEKLFF
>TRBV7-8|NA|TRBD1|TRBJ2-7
TGTGCCAGCAGCCTGGGACAGGGGGACACCTACGAGCAGTACTTC
CASSLGQGDTYEQYF
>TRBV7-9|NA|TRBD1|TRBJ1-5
TGTGCCAGCAGCGGGACAGACGTCAATCAGCCCCAGCATTTT
CASSGTDVNQPQHF
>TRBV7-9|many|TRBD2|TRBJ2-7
TGTGCCAGCAGCCCGGCTGGGGGGGACGAGCAGTACTTC
CASSPAGGDEQYF
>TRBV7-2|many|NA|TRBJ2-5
TGTGCCAGCAGCCTAAACAGGGTTCGGGCAGAGACCCAGTACTTC
CASSLNRVRAETQYF
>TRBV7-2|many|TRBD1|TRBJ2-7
TGTGCCAGCAGCTCAACAGGGGCCCACTACGAGCAGTACTTC
CASSSTGAHYEQYF
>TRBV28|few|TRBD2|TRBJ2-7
TGTGCCAGCAGTTTCCGGACTAGCGGGGGGTTATACGAGCAGTACTTC
CASSFRTSGGLYEQYF
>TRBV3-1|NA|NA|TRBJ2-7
TGTGCCAGCAGCCTAGAGGGGATATACGAGCAGTACTTC
CASSLEGIYEQYF
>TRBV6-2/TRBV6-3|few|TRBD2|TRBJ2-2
TGTGCCAGCAGTTACCTCCGCGGGGGGTACACCGGGGAGCTGTTTTTT
CASSYLRGGYTGELFF
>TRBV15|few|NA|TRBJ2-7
TGTGCCACCAGCAGACCCCCCAGGGCTCCCCGGGACGAGCAGTACTTC
CATSRPPRAPRDEQYF
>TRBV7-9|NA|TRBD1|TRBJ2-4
TGTGCCAGCAGCTGGCCGAGGGACAGGGGGACGAACATTCAGTACTTC
CASSWPRDRGTNIQYF
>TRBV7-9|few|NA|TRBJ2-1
TGTGCCAGCAGCTTGCACCAGGAGCAGTTCTTC
CASSLHQEQFF
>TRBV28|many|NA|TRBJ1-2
TGTGCCGTCCGAGAGACAGGTACAAACTATGGCTACACCTTC
CAVRETGTNYGYTF
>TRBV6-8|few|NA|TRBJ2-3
TGTGCCACCGAAACAGATACGCAGTATTTT
CATETDTQYF
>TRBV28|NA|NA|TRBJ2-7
TGTGCCACTACCGCGGATGGGCGGTCTTGGGAGCAGTACTTC
CATTADGRSWEQYF
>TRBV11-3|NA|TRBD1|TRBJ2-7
TGTGCCAGCAGCTTGACAGGGGGCGTCGAGCAGTACTTC
CASSLTGGVEQYF
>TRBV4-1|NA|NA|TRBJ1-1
TGCGCCAGCAGCCACCCTGCGCGGAATGAAGCTTTCTTT
CASSHPARNEAFF
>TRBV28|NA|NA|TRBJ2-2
TGTGCCAGCAGTTTGTACGGGGAGCTGTTTTTT
CASSLYGELFF
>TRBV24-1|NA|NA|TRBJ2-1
TGTGCCACCAGTGATTTCGACAGAGATGAGCAGTTCTTC
CATSDFDRDEQFF
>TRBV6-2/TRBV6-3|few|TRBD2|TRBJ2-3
TGTGCCAGCAGTCATGGCGGGGGACGCACAGATACGCAGTATTTT
CASSHGGGRTDTQYF
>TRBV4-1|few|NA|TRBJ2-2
TGCGCCAGCAGCCAGTTCCAGGGATCCGGGGAGCTGTTTTTT
CASSQFQGSGELFF
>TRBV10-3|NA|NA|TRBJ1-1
TGTGCCAACAGAGGAGGGAGGGAAGCTTTCTTT
CANRGGREAFF
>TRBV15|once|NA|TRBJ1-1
TGTGCCACCGAGCTGAACACTGAAGCTTTCTTT
CATELNTEAFF